This TCR beta chain is from a study of radiotherapy plus CTLA-4 blockade in lung cancer. CDR3 length equals 14 residues. The V and J ends lost 4 bases and 4 bases, in that order; junction bases with no gene match: 4. The germline V gene encodes CDR1 MNHNS and CDR2 SASEGT. With ipilimumab providing CTLA-4 blockade, focal radiation was administered to patients who had chemo-refractory metastatic non-small-cell lung cancer. General observations from the study: Per reports, early blood T cell clone dynamics, plus interferon-beta, forecast response most strongly.

Of note for this clone: Its antigen is not known.

Produced via immunoSEQ multiplex PCR; TCRdb's table is partial and in-frame only. There are tens of thousands of clones in the sample; 70% to 80% occur only once, and roughly 15% lies in the top ten. This chain joins TRBV6-1 and TRBJ1-1; TRBD1 agrees at 9 bases. The sample consisted of peripheral blood, taken from a patient treated with radiotherapy plus ipilimumab. The source of this sequence is a human donor with non-small cell lung cancer that progressed on radiotherapy plus ipilimumab. This CDR3 is CASSATGGGTEAFF. The CDR3 nucleotides read TGTGCCAGCAGTGCGACAGGGGGAGGCACTGAAGCTTTCTTT.